This entry features one T cell receptor (beta chain) sequence. The antigen remains unidentified. Germline V gene sequence: CDR1 SGHVS, CDR2 FQNEAQ. V trimming: 0 bases; J trimming: 0 bases; junction bases outside the gene matches: 5. The CDR3 is 17 amino acids. This sample is drawn from a study of OX40 agonist ivuxolimab in advanced cancers. Study-wide points: At 0.1 to 3.0 mg/kg and by week 6, clonal expansion occurred in CD4+ and CD8+ blood T cells.

Generated by immunoSEQ multiplex PCR, the TCRdb table keeps only in-frame clones and is missing some. This table holds 30,000 to 35,000 clones, approximately 78% found once. The sequenced sample was CD4+ or CD8+ T cells sorted from blood, obtained in a trial of the OX40 agonist ivuxolimab. This TCR came from an adult with an advanced solid tumor such as melanoma, head and neck, liver or kidney cancer. The rearrangement joins TRBV7-8 to TRBJ1-5; 7 bases map to TRBD1. The CDR3, as DNA: TGTGCCAGCAGCTTAGCTGGGACAGCCCTTAGCAATCAGCCCCAGCATTTT. It encodes CASSLAGTALSNQPQHF. The whole variable domain, remainder taken from reference TRBV7-8 and TRBJ1-5, is GAGVSQSPRYKVAKRGQDVALRCDPISGHVSLFWYQQALGQGPEFLTYFQNEAQLDKSGLPSDRFFAERPEGSVSTLKIQRTQQEDSAVYLCASSLAGTALSNQPQHFGDGTRLSIL.